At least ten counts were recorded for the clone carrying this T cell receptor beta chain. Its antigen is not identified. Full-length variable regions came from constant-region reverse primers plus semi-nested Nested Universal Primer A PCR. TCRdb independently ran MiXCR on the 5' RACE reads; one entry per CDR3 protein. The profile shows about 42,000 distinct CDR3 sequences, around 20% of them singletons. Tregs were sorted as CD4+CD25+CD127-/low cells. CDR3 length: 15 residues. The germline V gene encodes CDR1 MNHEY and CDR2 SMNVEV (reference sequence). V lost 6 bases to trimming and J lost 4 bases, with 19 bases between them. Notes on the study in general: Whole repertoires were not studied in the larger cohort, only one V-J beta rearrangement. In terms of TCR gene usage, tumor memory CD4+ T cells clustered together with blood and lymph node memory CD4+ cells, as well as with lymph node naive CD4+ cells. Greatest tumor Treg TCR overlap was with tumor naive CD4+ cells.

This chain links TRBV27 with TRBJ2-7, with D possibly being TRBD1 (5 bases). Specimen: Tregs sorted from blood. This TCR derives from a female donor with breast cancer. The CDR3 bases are TGTGCCAGCAGCCGGTCAGGGCAGGGCCTTTACGAGCAGTACTTC. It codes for CASSRSGQGLYEQYF.